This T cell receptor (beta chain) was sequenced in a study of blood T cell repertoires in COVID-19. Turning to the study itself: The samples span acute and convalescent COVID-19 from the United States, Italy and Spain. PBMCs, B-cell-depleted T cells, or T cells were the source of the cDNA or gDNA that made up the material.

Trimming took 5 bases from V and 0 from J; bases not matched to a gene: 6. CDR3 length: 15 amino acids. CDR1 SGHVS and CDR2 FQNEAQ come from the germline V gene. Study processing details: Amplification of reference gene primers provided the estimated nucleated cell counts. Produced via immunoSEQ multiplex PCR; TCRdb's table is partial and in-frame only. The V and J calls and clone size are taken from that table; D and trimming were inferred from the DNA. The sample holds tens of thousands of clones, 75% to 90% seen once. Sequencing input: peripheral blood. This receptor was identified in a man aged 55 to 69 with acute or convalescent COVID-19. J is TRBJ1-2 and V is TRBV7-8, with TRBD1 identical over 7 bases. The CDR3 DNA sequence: TGTGCCAGCAGCAAAGGGACAGCAACTAACTATGGCTACACCTTC. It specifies CASSKGTATNYGYTF.